These T cell receptor beta chains were read from a single sample in a study of cytomegalovirus exposure and HLA in healthy donors. Sequencing was performed with immunoSEQ multiplex PCR; in TCRdb, only in-frame clones are kept and a portion is missing. In the table there are around 160,000 clones, more than 70% of which are singletons. The sample comprised PBMCs. The receptors shown here come from a male donor in good health and CMV-seronegative. Each CDR3 is given with its conserved first and last residue. Fields, in order: V gene, D gene, clone size, J gene, CDR3 protein, CDR3 DNA. D genes are given only for firm matches. Only part of the rows carry a size: once, few, many, or a class if the clone is expanded.

v_gene: TRBV6-5; d_gene: .; abundance: once; j_gene: TRBJ1-6; CDR3aa: CASSLQGSETPLHF; CDR3nt: TGTGCCAGCAGTCTCCAGGGGTCCGAGACACCCCTCCACTTT
v_gene: TRBV20-1; d_gene: .; abundance: .; j_gene: TRBJ2-5; CDR3aa: CSARLADPQYF; CDR3nt: TGCAGTGCTAGACTAGCAGATCCCCAGTACTTC
v_gene: TRBV30; d_gene: .; abundance: few; j_gene: TRBJ1-2; CDR3aa: CAWSPTGFYYGYTF; CDR3nt: TGTGCCTGGAGTCCCACAGGGTTCTACTATGGCTACACCTTC
v_gene: TRBV9; d_gene: TRBD2; abundance: .; j_gene: TRBJ2-7; CDR3aa: CASSVEASGIYEQYF; CDR3nt: TGTGCCAGCAGCGTAGAGGCTAGCGGGATCTACGAGCAGTACTTC
v_gene: TRBV7-9; d_gene: .; abundance: .; j_gene: TRBJ2-5; CDR3aa: CASSKPRTTLRQYF; CDR3nt: TGTGCCAGCAGCAAGCCCCGGACTACCCTTCGCCAGTACTTC
v_gene: TRBV18; d_gene: .; abundance: .; j_gene: TRBJ2-7; CDR3aa: CASSPGTSFYEQYF; CDR3nt: TGTGCCAGCTCACCCGGGACATCTTTCTACGAGCAGTACTTC
v_gene: TRBV9; d_gene: .; abundance: .; j_gene: TRBJ1-4; CDR3aa: CASSVEAGNEKLFF; CDR3nt: TGTGCCAGCAGCGTAGAGGCAGGGAACGAAAAACTGTTTTTT
v_gene: TRBV6-6; d_gene: .; abundance: .; j_gene: TRBJ2-7; CDR3aa: CASSPGGTNTYEQYF; CDR3nt: TGTGCCAGCAGCCCCGGAGGAACCAACACCTACGAGCAGTACTTC
v_gene: TRBV7-9; d_gene: TRBD1; abundance: once; j_gene: TRBJ1-1; CDR3aa: CASSPGGQVYSEAFF; CDR3nt: TGTGCCAGCAGCCCCGGGGGACAGGTATATTCTGAAGCTTTCTTT
v_gene: TRBV7-9; d_gene: TRBD1; abundance: .; j_gene: TRBJ1-2; CDR3aa: CASSPRDRRRYGYTF; CDR3nt: TGTGCCAGCAGCCCTCGGGACAGGCGACGCTATGGCTACACCTTC